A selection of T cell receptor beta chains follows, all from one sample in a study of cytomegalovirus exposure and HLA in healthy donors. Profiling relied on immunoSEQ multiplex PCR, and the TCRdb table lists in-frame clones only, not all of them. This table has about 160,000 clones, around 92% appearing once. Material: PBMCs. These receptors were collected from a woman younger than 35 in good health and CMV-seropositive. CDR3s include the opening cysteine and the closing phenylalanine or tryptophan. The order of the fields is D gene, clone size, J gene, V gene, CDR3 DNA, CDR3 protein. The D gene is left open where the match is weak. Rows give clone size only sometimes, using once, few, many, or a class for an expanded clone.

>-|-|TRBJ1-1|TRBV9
TGTGCCAGCAGCGTAGACGGATACGGGTGGAACACTGAAGCTTTCTTT
CASSVDGYGWNTEAFF
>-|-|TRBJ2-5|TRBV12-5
TGTGCTAGTGGTTTGACCGGGGAGACCCAGTACTTC
CASGLTGETQYF
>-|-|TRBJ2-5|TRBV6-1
TGTGCCAGCAGTGAGGCGGATATTGAGACCCAGTACTTC
CASSEADIETQYF
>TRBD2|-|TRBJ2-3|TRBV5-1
TGCGCCAGCAGCTCTTCGCCTAGCGGAAGCACAGATACGCAGTATTTT
CASSSSPSGSTDTQYF
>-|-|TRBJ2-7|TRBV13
TGTGCCAGCAGCTTAGTTCGAGGGAGGTTGGAATATGAGCAGTACTTC
CASSLVRGRLEYEQYF
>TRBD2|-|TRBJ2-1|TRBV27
TGTGCCAGCAGTTTAGAGGCTAGCGGGAGTCTAGGGGGGAATGAGCAGTTCTTC
CASSLEASGSLGGNEQFF
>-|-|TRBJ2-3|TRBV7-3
TGTGCCAGCAGCTTAATACCGACCCCCGAGGCAGATACGCAGTATTTT
CASSLIPTPEADTQYF
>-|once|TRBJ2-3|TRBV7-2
TGTGCCAGCAGCTTACTCAGGGAACTAAGCACAGATACGCAGTATTTT
CASSLLRELSTDTQYF
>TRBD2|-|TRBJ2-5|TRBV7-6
TGTGCCAGCAGCTTGGGACTAGCAGAGACCCAGTACTTC
CASSLGLAETQYF
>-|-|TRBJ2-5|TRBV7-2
TGTGCCAGCAGCTTAGGTCTGGAGACCCAGTACTTC
CASSLGLETQYF